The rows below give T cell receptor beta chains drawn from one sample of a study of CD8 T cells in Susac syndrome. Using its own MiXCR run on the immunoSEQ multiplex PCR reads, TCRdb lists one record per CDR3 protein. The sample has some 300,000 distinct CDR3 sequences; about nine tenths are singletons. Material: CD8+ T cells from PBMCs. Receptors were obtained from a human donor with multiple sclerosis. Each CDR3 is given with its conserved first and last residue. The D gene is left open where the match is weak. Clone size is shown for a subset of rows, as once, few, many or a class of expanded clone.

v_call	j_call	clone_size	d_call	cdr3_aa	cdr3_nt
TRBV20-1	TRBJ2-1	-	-	CSAREWSSYNEQFF	TGCAGTGCTAGGGAGTGGAGCTCCTACAATGAGCAGTTCTTC
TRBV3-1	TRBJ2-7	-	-	CASSHRDAAYEQYF	TGTGCCAGCAGCCACCGGGACGCCGCCTACGAGCAGTACTTC
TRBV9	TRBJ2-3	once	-	CASSAYGVTSTDTQYF	TGTGCCAGCAGCGCATACGGTGTGACTAGCACAGATACGCAGTATTTT
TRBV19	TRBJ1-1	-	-	CASSPHSASEAFF	TGTGCCAGTAGTCCCCATTCGGCGTCTGAAGCTTTCTTT
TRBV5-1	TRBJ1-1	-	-	CASSLVEDTEAFF	TGCGCCAGCAGCTTGGTGGAAGACACTGAAGCTTTCTTT
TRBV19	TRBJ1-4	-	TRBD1	CASSTRDRVEEKLFF	TGTGCCAGTAGTACCCGGGACAGGGTCGAGGAAAAACTGTTTTTT
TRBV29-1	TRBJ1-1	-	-	CSAETPNTEAFF	TGCAGCGCGGAGACACCGAACACTGAAGCTTTCTTT
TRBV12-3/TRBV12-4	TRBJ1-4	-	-	CASSPLAGGLFF	TGTGCCAGCAGCCCCCTCGCTGGGGGACTGTTTTTT
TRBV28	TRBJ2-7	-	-	CASSFRGPRSYEQYF	TGTGCCAGCAGTTTCAGGGGTCCTAGGTCTTACGAGCAGTACTTC
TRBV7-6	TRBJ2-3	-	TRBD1	CASSKSTGGHTDTQYF	TGTGCCAGCAGCAAAAGCACAGGGGGGCACACAGATACGCAGTATTTT
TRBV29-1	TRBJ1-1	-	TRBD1	CSVLGQGSTEAFF	TGCAGCGTTCTCGGACAGGGATCAACTGAAGCTTTCTTT
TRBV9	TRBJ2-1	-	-	CASSRGGSYNEQFF	TGTGCCAGCAGCCGGGGCGGCTCCTACAATGAGCAGTTCTTC
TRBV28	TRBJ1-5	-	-	CASSLYQAGRQPQHF	TGTGCCAGCAGTTTATATCAGGCAGGGAGGCAGCCCCAGCATTTT
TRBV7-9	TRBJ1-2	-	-	CASSLGGGSGNYGYTF	TGTGCCAGCAGCTTAGGTGGAGGGTCCGGGAACTATGGCTACACCTTC
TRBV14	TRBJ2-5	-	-	CASSLFGQETQYF	TGTGCCAGCAGCCTCTTTGGCCAAGAGACCCAGTACTTC
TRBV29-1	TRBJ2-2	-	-	CSVWTLREELFF	TGCAGCGTTTGGACCCTGCGTGAGGAGCTGTTTTTT
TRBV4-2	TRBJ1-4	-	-	CASSQGWATNEKLFF	TGTGCCAGCAGCCAAGGGTGGGCAACTAATGAAAAACTGTTTTTT
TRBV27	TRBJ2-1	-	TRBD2	CASSPQAGVGNEQFF	TGTGCCAGCAGTCCCCAAGCGGGAGTGGGGAATGAGCAGTTCTTC
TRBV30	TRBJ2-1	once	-	CAWSLTSSYNEQFF	TGTGCCTGGAGCTTGACTAGCTCCTACAATGAGCAGTTCTTC